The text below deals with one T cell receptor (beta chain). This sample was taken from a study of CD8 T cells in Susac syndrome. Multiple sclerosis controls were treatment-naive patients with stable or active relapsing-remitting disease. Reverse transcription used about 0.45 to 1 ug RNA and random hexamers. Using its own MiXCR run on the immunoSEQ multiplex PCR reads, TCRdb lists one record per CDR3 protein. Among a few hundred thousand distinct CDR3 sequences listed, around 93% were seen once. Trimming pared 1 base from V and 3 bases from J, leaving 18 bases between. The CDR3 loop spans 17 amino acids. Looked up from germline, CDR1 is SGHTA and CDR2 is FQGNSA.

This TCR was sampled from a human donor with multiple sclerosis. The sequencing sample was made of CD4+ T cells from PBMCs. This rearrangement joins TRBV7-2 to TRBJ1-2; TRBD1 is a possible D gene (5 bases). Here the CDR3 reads CASSLVGREAADYGYTF. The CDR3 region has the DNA TGTGCCAGCAGCTTAGTTGGCAGGGAGGCGGCGGACTATGGCTACACCTTC.